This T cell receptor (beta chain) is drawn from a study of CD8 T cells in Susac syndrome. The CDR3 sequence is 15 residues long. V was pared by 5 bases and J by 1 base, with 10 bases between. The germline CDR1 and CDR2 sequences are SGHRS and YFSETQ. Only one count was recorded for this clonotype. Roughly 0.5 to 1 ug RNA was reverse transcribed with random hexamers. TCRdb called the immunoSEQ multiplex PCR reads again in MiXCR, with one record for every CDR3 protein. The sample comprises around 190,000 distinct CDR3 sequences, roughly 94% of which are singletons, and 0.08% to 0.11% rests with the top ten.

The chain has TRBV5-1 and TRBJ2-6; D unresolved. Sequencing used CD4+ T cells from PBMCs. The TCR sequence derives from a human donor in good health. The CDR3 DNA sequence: TGCGCCAGCAGGCTAGAGCGATCTGGGGCCAACGTCCTGACTTTC. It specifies CASRLERSGANVLTF.